The table lists the clone carrying this T cell receptor beta chain with a few counts. Its antigen is not known. The data belong to a study of T cells in Graves' hyperthyroidism and ophthalmopathy. General study findings and limits: Most expanded thyroid clonotypes above 0.001 recurred in blood.

Using RNA transcripts as the source, TCR beta CDR3 regions were amplified. The HTBI primer set was used in a first-round RT-PCR of the TCR CDR3. TCRdb called the multiplex PCR reads again in MiXCR, with one record for every CDR3 protein. The table has a few hundred thousand distinct CDR3 sequences, approximately 22% seen once. V was cut by 7 bases and J by 0 bases, with 19 bases left in between. CDR1 and CDR2 (germline): MNHNS, SASEGT. The CDR3 is made up of 16 amino acids. Investigators excluded patients with uncontrolled infection, other autoimmune disease, pregnancy or lactation. The clonotype comes from a woman between 65 and 79 years old with Graves' ophthalmopathy. The chain recombines TRBV6-1 with TRBJ2-7, with D uncertain. Specimen: blood. CDR3 sequence: CASIIGVATNSYEQYF. The DNA of the CDR3 is TGTGCCAGCATAATCGGCGTTGCCACTAACTCCTACGAGCAGTACTTC.